This T cell receptor beta chain was obtained from a study of chemoradiotherapy in HPV16-positive cancers. The germline V and J ends were trimmed by 6 bases and 8 bases, with 17 bases remaining between them. This CDR3 has 15 residues. Germline-derived CDR1 and CDR2 are LNHDA and SQIVND (reference sequence). Assay used: immunoSEQ multiplex PCR; TCRdb lists only in-frame clones, some missing. The sample consists of some 17,000 clones, about two thirds of them appearing once. Overall study results and limits: Non-HPV-specific T cells did not expand in tumors during treatment, whereas candidate HPV-specific clones and E7-related motifs did. In HPV16-positive patients, HPV-responsive T-cell expansion tracked better recurrence-free survival.

Samples were taken several times over chemoradiotherapy. As concerns this clone: Its antigen remains unknown.

The specimen was tumor tissue, collected from a patient who underwent chemoradiotherapy. This TCR derives from a human donor with HPV-associated anogenital cancer. The chain couples TRBV19 to TRBJ1-6, with D uncertain. The CDR3 DNA follows: TGTGCCAGTAGCGACCATTCATCGTGGGATTCACCCCTCCACTTT. Amino acid sequence: CASSDHSSWDSPLHF. The complete variable domain, with remaining parts taken from reference TRBV19 and TRBJ1-6, reads DGGITQSPKYLFRKEGQNVTLSCEQNLNHDAMYWYRQDPGQGLRLIYYSQIVNDFQKGDIAEGYSVSREKKESFPLTVTSAQKNPTAFYLCASSDHSSWDSPLHFGNGTRLTVT.